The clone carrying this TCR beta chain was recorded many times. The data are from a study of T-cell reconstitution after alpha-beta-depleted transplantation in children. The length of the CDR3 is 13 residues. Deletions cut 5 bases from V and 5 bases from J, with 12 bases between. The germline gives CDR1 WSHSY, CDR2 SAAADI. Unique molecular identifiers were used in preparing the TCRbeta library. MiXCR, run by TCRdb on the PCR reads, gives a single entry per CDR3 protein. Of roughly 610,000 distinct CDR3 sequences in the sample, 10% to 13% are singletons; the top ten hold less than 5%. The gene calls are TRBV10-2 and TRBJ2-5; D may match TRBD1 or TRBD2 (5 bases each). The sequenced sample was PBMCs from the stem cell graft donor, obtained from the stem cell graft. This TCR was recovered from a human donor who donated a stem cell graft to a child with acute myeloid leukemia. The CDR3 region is CASSSGTWETQYF. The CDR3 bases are TGCGCCAGCAGTTCCGGGACGTGGGAGACCCAGTACTTC.